Presented here are 18 T cell receptor beta chains from one specimen sequenced in a study of blood T cell repertoires in COVID-19. The data were produced by immunoSEQ multiplex PCR, yet TCRdb's version contains in-frame clones alone and is incomplete. The table has over 70,000 clones, 65% to 85% seen once; the top ten hold 15% to 20%. Sequencing used peripheral blood. The source of these receptors is a man aged 65-85 years with active or convalescent COVID-19.

The chain is built from TRBV6-5 and TRBJ1-2, with 8 bases matching TRBD1. Trimming took 6 bases from V and 2 from J; bases not matched to a gene: 5. Germline assignment: CDR1 MNHEY and CDR2 SVGAGI. The CDR3 is 14 amino acids. The CDR3 region has the DNA TGTGCCAGCAGCCGGCGGACAGGGAACTATGGCTACACCTTC. This codes for CASSRRTGNYGYTF.

A single count supports this clone. This sequence joins TRBV7-3 and TRBJ2-3; 12 bases match TRBD2. The V and J ends lost 5 bases and 6 bases, in that order; junction bases with no gene match: 6. From germline, CDR1 is SGHTA and CDR2 FQGTGA. The CDR3 covers 15 residues. CDR3 sequence reads: CASSPSGGASDTQYF. The CDR3 DNA reads TGTGCCAGCAGCCCTAGCGGGGGGGCGTCGGATACGCAGTATTTT.

The J gene is TRBJ1-4, the V gene TRBV6-1, with TRBD1 matching over 9 bases. V shed 4 bases, J shed 13 bases, and the junction held 16 bases outside the gene matches. Germline lookup yields CDR1 MNHNS and CDR2 SASEGT. This CDR3 region has 16 residues. CDR3 nucleotide sequence: TGTGCCAGCAGTGCCCAGAGGGAACAGGGGGCTCGGGTACTGTTTTTT. This sequence encodes CASSAQREQGARVLFF.

The chain combines TRBV28 with TRBJ1-2; D is perhaps TRBD1 (6 bases). Between the trimmed V and J ends, which lost 9 bases and 2 bases, there was a span of 19 bases. This CDR3 spans 15 amino acids. Germline CDR1 MDHEN, CDR2 SYDVKM. The CDR3 DNA is TGTGCCAGTACGACAGGAGGTGTGGAGAACTATGGCTACACCTTC. It is translated as CASTTGGVENYGYTF.

The chain is built from TRBV10-3 and TRBJ1-1, with TRBD1 matching over 9 bases. Germline CDR1 ENHRY, CDR2 SYGVKD. V trimming: 11 bases; J trimming: 1 base; junction bases outside the gene matches: 5. The CDR3 sequence is 13 residues long. This CDR3 is CASSGQGNTEAFF. CDR3 DNA: TGTGCCTCCTCGGGACAGGGGAACACTGAAGCTTTCTTT.

V gene TRBV6-5 combines with J gene TRBJ2-1; 10 bases align to TRBD2. The V and J ends lost 6 bases and 6 bases, in that order; junction bases with no gene match: 5. CDR3 length equals 14 residues. Germline-derived CDR1 and CDR2 are MNHEY and SVGAGI. CDR3 in DNA: TGTGCCAGCAGAACGGGACTAGCGTTCAATGAGCAGTTCTTC. Translating gives CASRTGLAFNEQFF.

V and J are TRBV4-1 and TRBJ1-2; 7 positions agree with TRBD1. The length of the CDR3 is 19 residues. With 4 bases clipped from V and 7 bases from J, the junction kept 24 bases outside the gene matches. CDR1 and CDR2 (germline): MGHRA, YSYEKL. Here the CDR3 DNA reads TGCGCCAGCAGCCTCGGATCAGGGGCCCGGGCAGGGGGTTTCTTTGGCTACACCTTC. It encodes CASSLGSGARAGGFFGYTF.

Worth noting for this clone: Other DNA sequences within the sample encode an identical CDR3. The chain uses TRBV27 and TRBJ1-5; D is ambiguous. The CDR3 totals 14 residues. Germline loops: CDR1 MNHEY, CDR2 SMNVEV (reference sequence). V lost 0 bases and J lost 5, with 8 bases in between. This CDR3 is CASSLSAGDQPQHF. CDR3 in DNA: TGTGCCAGCAGTTTATCCGCAGGTGATCAGCCCCAGCATTTT.

The V call is TRBV6-5, the J call TRBJ2-1; possible D gene TRBD1, 5 bases. The germline V and J ends were trimmed by 6 bases and 4 bases, with 10 bases remaining between them. CDR1 is MNHEY, CDR2 SVGAGI, per germline. CDR3 length: 13 amino acids. CDR3 bases: TGTGCCAGCAGGACAGTTTTATACAATGAGCAGTTCTTC. Translation gives CASRTVLYNEQFF.

The chain joins TRBV5-1 to TRBJ2-3; D is possibly TRBD2 (5 bases). This CDR3 contains 13 residues. The V and J ends lost 4 bases and 2 bases respectively, with 8 bases between them. Germline V gene lookup returns CDR1 SGHRS and CDR2 YFSETQ. The CDR3 protein is CASSVRDTDTQYF. CDR3 sequence (DNA): TGCGCCAGCAGCGTCCGGGACACAGATACGCAGTATTTT.

The genes are TRBV3-1 (or the pseudogene TRBV3-2) and TRBJ1-4; D ambiguous. V was cut by 1 base and J by 8 bases, with 11 bases left in between. Germline V lookup: CDR1 LGHDT, CDR2 YNNKEL (reference sequence). The CDR3 is 14 residues long. CDR3 sequence (DNA): TGTGCCAGCAGCCAAGGGCCAGCGTACGAAAAACTGTTTTTT. It encodes CASSQGPAYEKLFF.

The chain joins TRBV7-8 to TRBJ1-2; 8 bases match TRBD1. This CDR3 contains 16 residues. The ends lost 5 bases at V and 6 bases at J; junction bases unmatched: 14. In germline, CDR1 is SGHVS, CDR2 FQNEAQ. For the CDR3, the DNA is TGTGCCAGCAGCCCGAGACCCGGGACAGGAAGGGATGGCTACACCTTC. Translating it yields CASSPRPGTGRDGYTF. The full variable domain, in which reference TRBV7-8 and TRBJ1-2 provide the parts outside the CDR3, is GAGVSQSPRYKVAKRGQDVALRCDPISGHVSLFWYQQALGQGPEFLTYFQNEAQLDKSGLPSDRFFAERPEGSVSTLKIQRTQQEDSAVYLCASSPRPGTGRDGYTFGSGTRLTVV.

The chain is built from TRBV9 and TRBJ1-1; 7 nucleotides match TRBD1. Germline CDR1 and CDR2: SGDLS and YYNGEE. Losses at the gene ends were 0 bases for V and 2 bases for J; bases not matched to a gene: 7. The CDR3 totals 16 residues. Written as DNA, the CDR3 is TGTGCCAGCAGCGTAGAGGGACAGCTAACAAACACTGAAGCTTTCTTT. Translating it yields CASSVEGQLTNTEAFF.

V usage is TRBV3-1 (or the pseudogene TRBV3-2) and J usage is TRBJ1-6; the D is unclear. The CDR3 extends over 16 amino acids. CDR1 and CDR2 (germline): LGHDT, YNNKEL (reference sequence). Trimming cost V 2 bases and J 5 bases, with 13 bases left between them. As DNA, the CDR3 is TGTGCCAGCAGCCAACAAGCCGGGAGAGATAATTCACCCCTCCACTTT. Its translation: CASSQQAGRDNSPLHF.

This chain connects TRBV28 to TRBJ1-1; 8 nucleotides agree with TRBD1. The germline V gene has CDR1 MDHEN and CDR2 SYDVKM. The junction had 3 bases not matched to a gene; V was cut back by 1 base and J by 2 bases. The CDR3 sequence is 15 residues long. CDR3 in amino acids: CASSLFPGGNTEAFF. CDR3 coding DNA: TGTGCCAGCAGTTTATTTCCAGGGGGCAACACTGAAGCTTTCTTT. The complete variable domain, with remaining parts taken from reference TRBV28 and TRBJ1-1, reads DVKVTQSSRYLVKRTGEKVFLECVQDMDHENMFWYRQDPGLGLRLIYFSYDVKMKEKGDIPEGYSVSREKKERFSLILESASTNQTSMYLCASSLFPGGNTEAFFGQGTRLTVV.

The gene calls are TRBV12-3 or TRBV12-4 and TRBJ2-1; D possibly corresponds to TRBD1 (5 bases). The CDR3 runs 13 residues. Trimming pared 8 bases from V and 3 bases from J, leaving 11 bases between. In DNA, the CDR3 is TGTGCCAGCCTTCTTCAGGGCTACAATGAGCAGTTCTTC. Protein sequence: CASLLQGYNEQFF.

CDR3: CASSRRTGGGSDTQYF. The CDR3 DNA reads TGTGCCAGCAGCCGCAGGACAGGGGGTGGTAGCGATACGCAGTATTTT. The V gene is TRBV25-1, the J gene TRBJ2-3; 10 bases line up with TRBD1. Germline loops: CDR1 MGHDK, CDR2 SYGVNS. V shed 6 bases and J 6 bases; nucleotides not matched to a gene: 12. This CDR3 is built from 16 residues.

The rearrangement joins TRBV19 to TRBJ1-5; no firm D call. Deletions cut 5 bases from V and 4 bases from J, with 9 bases between. The CDR3 contains 13 residues. Per the germline V gene, CDR1 is LNHDA and CDR2 is SQIVND (reference sequence). CDR3 amino acids: CASSETVNQPQHF. CDR3 nucleotides: TGTGCCAGTAGTGAAACAGTTAATCAGCCCCAGCATTTT.